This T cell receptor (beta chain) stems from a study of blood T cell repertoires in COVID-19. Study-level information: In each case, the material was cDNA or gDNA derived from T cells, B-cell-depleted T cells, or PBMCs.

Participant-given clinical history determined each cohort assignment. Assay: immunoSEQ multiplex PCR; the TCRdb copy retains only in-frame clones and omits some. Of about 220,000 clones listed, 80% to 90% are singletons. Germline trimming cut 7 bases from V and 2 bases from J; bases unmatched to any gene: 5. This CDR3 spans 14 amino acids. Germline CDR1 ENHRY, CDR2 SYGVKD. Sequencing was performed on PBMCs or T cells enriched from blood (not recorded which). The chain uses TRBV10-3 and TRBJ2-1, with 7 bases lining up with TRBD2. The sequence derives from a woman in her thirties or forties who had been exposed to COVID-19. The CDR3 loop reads CAITKGGTYNEQFF. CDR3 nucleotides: TGTGCCATCACAAAGGGAGGGACCTACAATGAGCAGTTCTTC.